This TCR beta chain was observed in a study of response to subunit inactivated influenza vaccine (dated by TCRdb to the late 2010s). In terms of the full investigation: Deep quantitative T cell receptor repertoire profiling was used in the study to track responses to a trivalent subunit inactivated influenza vaccine.

As encoded in the germline V gene, CDR1 is LGHNA while CDR2 is YNFKEQ. The cysteine opens and the phenylalanine closes a CDR3 of 17 amino acids. Just CDR3 DNA is preserved here, 51 bases in frame from base 1. V sheds 5 bases and J sheds 0 bases, leaving 14 bases between their ends. What the work shows at the level of the full study, not this receptor alone: According to the authors, only a limited number of new T cells may be recruited by each seasonal influenza vaccination.

The count of this clonotype is one. Its antigen is unknown. Base qualities were left out, and no much larger clone turns up one base away. One read yields weak evidence. Libraries were built with RT-PCR. TCRdb lists the instrument as Illumina HiSeq 2500. TCRdb ran its own pipeline on the public reads, namely fastp trimming at Q25 and MiXCR clone calling, and kept in-frame beta chains. For every CDR3 protein sequence, its rows merge into one entry that carries the most common genes and DNA. The sample records 550,000 to 800,000 distinct CDR3 sequences, 15% to 18% of which are singletons. Of the sample, around 10% falls within the top ten clones.

The chain is encoded by TRBV4-2 joined to TRBJ2-6; possibly the D gene is TRBD2, per 7 matching bases. The sample was PBMCs from blood, taken roughly 13 days after vaccination. This receptor was obtained from a man aged 45-60 years who received an inactivated influenza vaccine. Donor details come from another sample of the same person, matched by shared clones. The sequenced DNA: TGTGCCAGCAGCGGATGGGGGGGGCTCTCTGGGGCCAACGTCCTGACTTTC. This encodes CASSGWGGLSGANVLTF.